The source of this T cell receptor beta chain is a study of cytomegalovirus exposure and HLA in healthy donors. General study findings and limits: Some highly shared sequence variants likely arose as a pipeline artifact.

A remark on this clone: Its antigen is undetermined.

Primers for the PCR totalled 60 Vbeta and 13 Jbeta. TCRdb keeps only in-frame clones here, not all; method: immunoSEQ multiplex PCR. The sample lists around 200,000 clones; over 80% were seen once. Sequencing input: PBMCs. The TCR sequence derives from a middle-aged man in good health and CMV-seropositive.

CDR3 amino acids: CASGQGWTEAFF. CDR3 nucleotide sequence: TGTGCCAGTGGACAGGGATGGACTGAAGCTTTCTTT. The V gene is TRBV6-5, the J gene TRBJ1-1; 8 nucleotides match TRBD1. Trimming cost V 9 bases and J 5 bases; bases outside gene matches: 5. From germline, CDR1 is MNHEY and CDR2 SVGAGI. The CDR3 consists of 12 residues.